Presented here are 16 T cell receptor beta chains from one specimen sequenced in a study of blood T cell repertoires in COVID-19. Profiling relied on immunoSEQ multiplex PCR, and the TCRdb table lists in-frame clones only, not all of them. The sample includes 190,000 or so clones, around nine tenths seen only once; the top ten take 6.2%. The specimen sequenced was peripheral blood. The receptor source for this set is a man aged 55 to 69 who had recovered from COVID-19.

The DNA of the CDR3 is TGCGCCAGCAGCTTCGGAATAGCGTCGAACACCGGGGAGCTGTTTTTT. This sequence encodes CASSFGIASNTGELFF. V usage is TRBV5-1 and J usage is TRBJ2-2; tentatively, D is TRBD2 (5 bases). The CDR3 runs 16 residues. Trimming stripped 2 bases from V and 0 bases from J, with 11 bases between. Germline lookup yields CDR1 SGHRS and CDR2 YFSETQ.

The chain employs TRBV5-1 and TRBJ2-3; D is possibly TRBD2 (6 bases). The CDR3 contains 14 residues. The V gene lost 4 bases and the J gene lost 0 bases, with 9 bases spanning the gap. CDR1 is SGHRS, CDR2 YFSETQ, per germline. Here the CDR3 DNA reads TGCGCCAGCAGCCCAGGGACTAGCACAGATACGCAGTATTTT. This encodes CASSPGTSTDTQYF.

The chain recombines TRBV6-4 with TRBJ1-1; no clear D gene. This CDR3 contains 14 residues. Germline CDR1 MRHNA, CDR2 SNTAGT. With 1 base removed from V and 1 base from J, the gap between germline ends came to 7 bases. For the CDR3, the DNA is TGTGCCAGCAGTGACTACCCCAGGAACACTGAAGCTTTCTTT. It translates to CASSDYPRNTEAFF.

This chain joins TRBV9 and TRBJ1-6; weak D call: TRBD1 (6 bases). The CDR3 contains 16 residues. The V gene lost 3 bases and the J gene lost 2 bases, with 12 bases spanning the gap. Germline CDR1 and CDR2: SGDLS and YYNGEE. This chain's CDR3 is CASSAQGSPYNSPLHF. As DNA, the CDR3 is TGTGCCAGCAGCGCGCAGGGGTCCCCCTATAATTCACCCCTCCACTTT.

This chain connects TRBV7-9 to TRBJ1-5; 8 positions agree with TRBD1. Germline CDR1 SEHNR, CDR2 FQNEAQ (reference sequence). There are 13 residues in the CDR3. Germline trimming cut 5 bases from V and 4 bases from J; bases unmatched to any gene: 1. The CDR3 protein is CASSGQGNQPQHF. In nucleotides, the CDR3 is TGTGCCAGCAGCGGACAGGGTAATCAGCCCCAGCATTTT.

The chain links TRBV5-1 to TRBJ1-6; D gene unclear. V was shortened by 1 base and J by 0 bases, with 5 bases between the two germline ends. The CDR3 runs to 15 residues. From germline, CDR1 is SGHRS and CDR2 YFSETQ. CDR3 DNA: TGCGCCAGCAGCTTGCCGAGCTCCTATAATTCACCCCTCCACTTT. Translating gives CASSLPSSYNSPLHF.

The V and J genes are TRBV27 and TRBJ1-6; 8 bases match TRBD1. The CDR3 has 15 amino acids. CDR1 and CDR2 (germline): MNHEY, SMNVEV (reference sequence). J gave up 5 bases and V 5 bases, and 5 bases lay outside the gene matches. CDR3 in amino acids: CASSPRTGNNSPLHF. DNA of the CDR3: TGTGCCAGCAGTCCGCGGACAGGGAATAATTCACCCCTCCACTTT.

The rearrangement uses TRBV24-1 and TRBJ2-1, with D tentatively TRBD2 (5 bases). Trimming took 4 bases from V and 6 from J, leaving 12 bases between them. The CDR3 covers 14 residues. Germline V CDR1 and CDR2: KGHDR, SFDVKD. The DNA for the CDR3 is TGTGCCACCAGTGACCCCGGGATGCCCAATGAGCAGTTCTTC. This encodes CATSDPGMPNEQFF.

This clone was recorded only once. This chain joins TRBV28 and TRBJ2-1, with D possibly being TRBD1 (5 bases). The ends were cut back, 3 bases at V and 7 bases at J, with 13 bases in the middle. From germline, CDR1 is MDHEN and CDR2 SYDVKM. The CDR3 totals 14 residues. The CDR3 sequence: CASSFTGRVNEQFF. The DNA of the CDR3 is TGTGCCAGCAGTTTCACAGGACGGGTGAATGAGCAGTTCTTC.

The chain uses TRBV11-2 and TRBJ1-2; tentatively, D is TRBD1 (6 bases). V lost 3 bases and J 8 bases, leaving 22 bases between the germline ends. The CDR3 is 16 amino acids. Looked up from germline, CDR1 is SGHAT and CDR2 is FQNNGV. The DNA for the CDR3 is TGTGCCAGCAGCTTGGACCGATGGGACAATGGAGGAGGCTACACCTTC. As protein: CASSLDRWDNGGGYTF.

This chain joins TRBV30 and TRBJ1-1, with D possibly being TRBD1 (6 bases). The CDR3 is 14 residues long. The ends were cut back, 1 base at V and 0 bases at J, with 9 bases in the middle. CDR1 and CDR2 from the germline V gene are GTSNPN and SVGIG (reference sequence). The CDR3 reads CAWSAGQMNTEAFF. The CDR3 DNA follows: TGTGCCTGGAGTGCCGGACAGATGAACACTGAAGCTTTCTTT.

The gene calls are TRBV19 and TRBJ2-2, with 7 bases lining up with TRBD1. The CDR3 has 16 amino acids. V lost 5 bases, J lost 7 bases, and 13 bases stayed unmatched. CDR1 and CDR2 from the germline V gene are LNHDA and SQIVND (reference sequence). Here the CDR3 reads CASSSPGQTMGGELFF. Written as DNA, the CDR3 is TGTGCCAGTAGTTCCCCGGGACAGACTATGGGCGGGGAGCTGTTTTTT.

This clone has a handful of counts. V and J are TRBV24-1 and TRBJ1-2, with TRBD1 identical over 11 bases. CDR1 KGHDR and CDR2 SFDVKD come from the germline V gene. Germline trimming cut 10 bases from V and 3 bases from J; bases unmatched to any gene: 9. This CDR3 comprises 15 residues. The CDR3 region is CATGQGERDHYGYTF. The CDR3 nucleotides are TGTGCCACGGGACAGGGGGAGAGGGACCACTATGGCTACACCTTC.

In its sample, this clone was seen once. The chain combines TRBV7-2 with TRBJ2-7; D may be TRBD1 (6 bases). The ends were cut back, 1 base at V and 1 base at J, with 8 bases in the middle. The length of the CDR3 is 14 residues. Per germline, CDR1 SGHTA and CDR2 FQGNSA. The chain's CDR3 is CASSLGTGSYEQYF. DNA of the CDR3: TGTGCCAGCAGCTTAGGCACAGGGTCCTACGAGCAGTACTTC.

The rearrangement links TRBV19 to TRBJ2-1; 8 bases align to TRBD2. Unmatched junction bases numbered 13, after V lost 1 base and J lost 8 bases. The CDR3 totals 17 residues. Germline values: CDR1 LNHDA, CDR2 SQIVND (reference sequence). CDR3 DNA: TGTGCCAGTAGTATAGGAACCCCTCGCGGGGGGTATCATGAGCAGTTCTTC. Translation: CASSIGTPRGGYHEQFF.

The chain links TRBV5-5 to TRBJ1-5; no clear D gene. There are 13 residues in the CDR3. Trimming removed 2 bases at V and 9 bases at J, with 12 bases between. The germline V gene has CDR1 SGHKS and CDR2 YYEKEE (reference sequence). CDR3 coding DNA: TGTGCCAGCAGCTTCGATTATGAGGGGCCCCAGCATTTT. Translating it yields CASSFDYEGPQHF.